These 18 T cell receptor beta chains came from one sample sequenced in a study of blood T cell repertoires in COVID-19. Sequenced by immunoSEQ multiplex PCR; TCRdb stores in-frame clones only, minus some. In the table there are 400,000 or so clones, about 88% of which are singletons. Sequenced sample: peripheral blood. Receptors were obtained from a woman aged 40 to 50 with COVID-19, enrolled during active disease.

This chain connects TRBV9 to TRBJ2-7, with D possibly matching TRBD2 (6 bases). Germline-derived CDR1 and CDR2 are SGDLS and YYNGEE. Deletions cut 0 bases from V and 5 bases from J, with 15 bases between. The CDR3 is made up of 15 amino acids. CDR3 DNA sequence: TGTGCCAGCAGCGTAGTGGGGGGAGTAATCCACGAGCAGTACTTC. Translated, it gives CASSVVGGVIHEQYF.

CDR3 nucleotides: TGTGCCAGCAGAGCAGGACACCGCTCTGGAAACACCATATATTTT. Translation gives CASRAGHRSGNTIYF. The V call is TRBV6-6, the J call TRBJ1-3, with a possible D match to TRBD1 (5 bases). The length of the CDR3 is 15 residues. Trimming stripped 6 bases from V and 0 bases from J, with 12 bases between. From germline, CDR1 is MNHNY and CDR2 SVGAGI (reference sequence).

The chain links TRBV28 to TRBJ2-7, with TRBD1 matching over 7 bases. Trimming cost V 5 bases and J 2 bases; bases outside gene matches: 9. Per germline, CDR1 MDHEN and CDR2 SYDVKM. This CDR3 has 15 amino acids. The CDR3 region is CASSLSGTATYEQYF. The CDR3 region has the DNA TGTGCCAGCAGTCTCTCCGGGACAGCAACCTACGAGCAGTACTTC.

CDR3 protein: CASSSVGSSSYEQYF. CDR3 nucleotides: TGTGCCAGCAGTTCCGTCGGGTCCTCCTCCTACGAGCAGTACTTC. The chain combines TRBV7-9 with TRBJ2-7; unclear D gene. The CDR3 is 15 amino acids. V lost 6 bases and J lost 0, with 15 bases in between. In germline, CDR1 is SEHNR, CDR2 FQNEAQ (reference sequence).

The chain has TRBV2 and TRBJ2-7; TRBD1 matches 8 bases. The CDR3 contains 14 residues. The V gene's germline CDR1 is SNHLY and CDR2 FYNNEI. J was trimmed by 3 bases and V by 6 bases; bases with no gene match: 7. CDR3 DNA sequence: TGTGCCAGCAGCCAGGGACAGGTTCGCTACGAGCAGTACTTC. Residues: CASSQGQVRYEQYF. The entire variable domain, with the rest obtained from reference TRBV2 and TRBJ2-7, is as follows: EPEVTQTPSHQVTQMGQEVILRCVPISNHLYFYWYRQILGQKVEFLVSFYNNEISEKSEIFDDQFSVERPDGSNFTLKIRSTKLEDSAMYFCASSQGQVRYEQYFGPGTRLTVT.

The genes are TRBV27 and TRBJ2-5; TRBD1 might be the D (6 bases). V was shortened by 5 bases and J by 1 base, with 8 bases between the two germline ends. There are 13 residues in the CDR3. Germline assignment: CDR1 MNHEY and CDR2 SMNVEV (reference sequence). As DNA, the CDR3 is TGTGCCAGCAGTCACAGGGCCCAAGAGACCCAGTACTTC. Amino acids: CASSHRAQETQYF.

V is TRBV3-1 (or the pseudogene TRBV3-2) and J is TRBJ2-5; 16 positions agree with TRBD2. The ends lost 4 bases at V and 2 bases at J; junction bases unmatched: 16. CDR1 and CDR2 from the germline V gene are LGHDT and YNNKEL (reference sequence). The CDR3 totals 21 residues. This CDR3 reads CASSPRSPGTSGGASQETQYF. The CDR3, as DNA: TGTGCCAGCAGCCCAAGATCGCCCGGGACTAGCGGGGGGGCCAGTCAAGAGACCCAGTACTTC.

The CDR3 DNA follows: TGTGCCAGCAGTCTAGGTATCAATCAGCCCCAGCATTTT. Its protein product is CASSLGINQPQHF. V is TRBV6-2 or TRBV6-3 and J is TRBJ1-5; D remains unclear. V was trimmed by 5 bases and J by 3 bases, leaving 8 bases between them. The CDR3 runs to 13 residues. Germline V gene data show CDR1 as MNHEY and CDR2 as SVGEGT.

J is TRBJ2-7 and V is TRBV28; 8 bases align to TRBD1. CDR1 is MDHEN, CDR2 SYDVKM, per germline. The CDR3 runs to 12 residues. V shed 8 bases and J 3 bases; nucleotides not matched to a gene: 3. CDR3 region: CASGQGYYEQYF. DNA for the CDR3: TGTGCCAGCGGACAGGGATACTACGAGCAGTACTTC.

CDR3 in amino acids: CASSFGEYGYTF. In DNA, the CDR3 is TGTGCCAGCAGCTTCGGGGAGTACGGCTACACCTTC. This sequence joins TRBV7-2 and TRBJ1-2; D is undetermined. V lost 3 bases and J lost 8, with 10 bases in between. Germline V gene sequence: CDR1 SGHTA, CDR2 FQGNSA. The CDR3 sequence is 12 residues long.

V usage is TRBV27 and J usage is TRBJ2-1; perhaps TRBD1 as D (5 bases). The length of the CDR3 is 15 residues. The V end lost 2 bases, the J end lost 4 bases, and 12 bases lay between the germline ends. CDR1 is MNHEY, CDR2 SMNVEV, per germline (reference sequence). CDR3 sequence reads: CASSLTAGPYNEQFF. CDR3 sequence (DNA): TGTGCCAGCAGTTTAACGGCAGGGCCGTACAATGAGCAGTTCTTC.

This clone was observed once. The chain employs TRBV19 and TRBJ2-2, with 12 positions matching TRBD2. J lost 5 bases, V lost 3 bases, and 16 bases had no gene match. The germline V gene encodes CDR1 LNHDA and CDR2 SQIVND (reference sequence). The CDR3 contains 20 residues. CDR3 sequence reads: CASSIRFGLAGGSRTGELFF. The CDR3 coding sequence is TGTGCCAGTAGTATTCGGTTCGGGCTAGCGGGAGGGTCGAGAACCGGGGAGCTGTTTTTT.

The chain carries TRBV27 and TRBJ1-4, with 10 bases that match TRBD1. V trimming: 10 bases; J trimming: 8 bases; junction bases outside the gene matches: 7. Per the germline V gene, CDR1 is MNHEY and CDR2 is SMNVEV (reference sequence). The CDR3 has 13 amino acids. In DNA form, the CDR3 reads TGTGCCACCTTGGGACAGGGGAGCGAAAAACTGTTTTTT. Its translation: CATLGQGSEKLFF.

The CDR3 reads CASSFRGGYYNEQFF. The CDR3 nucleotides are TGTGCCAGCAGCTTCAGAGGGGGCTACTACAATGAGCAGTTCTTC. The rearrangement links TRBV7-2 to TRBJ2-1, with 7 bases identical to TRBD1. The V segment lost 3 bases and the J segment 3 bases; nucleotides outside the gene matches: 5. Per germline, CDR1 SGHTA and CDR2 FQGNSA. CDR3 length equals 15 residues.

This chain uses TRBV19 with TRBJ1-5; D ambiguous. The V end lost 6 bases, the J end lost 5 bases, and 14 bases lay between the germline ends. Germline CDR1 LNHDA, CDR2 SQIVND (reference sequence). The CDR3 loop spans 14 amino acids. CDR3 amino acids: CASSANPGYQPQHF. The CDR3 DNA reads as TGTGCCAGTAGCGCTAACCCAGGTTATCAGCCCCAGCATTTT.

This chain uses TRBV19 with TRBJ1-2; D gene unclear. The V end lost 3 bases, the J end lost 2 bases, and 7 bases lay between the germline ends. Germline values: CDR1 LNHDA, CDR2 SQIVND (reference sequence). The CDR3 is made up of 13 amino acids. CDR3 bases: TGTGCCAGTAGTATCCAACTGAACTATGGCTACACCTTC. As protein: CASSIQLNYGYTF.

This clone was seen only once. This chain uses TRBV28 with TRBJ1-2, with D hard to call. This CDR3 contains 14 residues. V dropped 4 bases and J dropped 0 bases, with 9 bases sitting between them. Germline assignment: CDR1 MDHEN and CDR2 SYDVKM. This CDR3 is CASSYGPANYGYTF. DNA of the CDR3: TGTGCCAGCAGTTATGGGCCAGCTAACTATGGCTACACCTTC.

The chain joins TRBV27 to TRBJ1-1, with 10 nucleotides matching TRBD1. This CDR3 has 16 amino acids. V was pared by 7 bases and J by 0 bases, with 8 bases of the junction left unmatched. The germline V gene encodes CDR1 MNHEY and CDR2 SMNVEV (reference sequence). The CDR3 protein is CASNRQGARVNTEAFF. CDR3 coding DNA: TGTGCCAGCAATAGACAGGGGGCAAGGGTGAACACTGAAGCTTTCTTT.